The present T cell receptor (beta chain) was sequenced within a study of response to subunit inactivated influenza vaccine (dated 2018 in TCRdb). As for the study more broadly: Deep quantitative profiling of the T cell receptor repertoire was used in the study to follow responses to a trivalent subunit inactivated influenza vaccine.

Reading from cysteine to phenylalanine, the CDR3 counts 14 amino acids. This entry keeps only the CDR3 DNA: 42 bases, framed from base 1. Cut back by 4 bases and 4 bases, the V and J ends lie 14 bases apart. The germline V gene sets CDR1 to SGHRS and CDR2 to YFSETQ. With regard to this clonotype: Its antigen is still unknown. The input lacks base qualities; no much larger clone sits a single base away.

What the work shows at the level of the full study, not this receptor alone: The authors suggested that each seasonal influenza vaccination may recruit only a limited number of new T cells.

Library prep was done by RT-PCR. TCRdb lists the instrument as Illumina HiSeq 2500. TCRdb took the public reads, trimmed them with fastp at Q25, ran MiXCR for clone calling and kept in-frame beta chains. Here each entry gathers all rows of one CDR3 protein and keeps the most common genes and DNA. This sample holds hundreds of thousands of distinct CDR3 sequences; 14% were observed only once. The ten biggest clones cover 6.5% to 8% of the sample. The source is a man in his fifties who received an inactivated influenza vaccine. Donor details come from another sample of the same person, matched by shared clones. The sequences come from PBMCs from blood, collected around 15 days before vaccination. The chain joins TRBV5-1 to TRBJ1-1, with a tentative D gene TRBD1 over 6 matching bases. The CDR3 region has the sequence CASSPKGGGTEAFF. The DNA is TGCGCCAGCAGCCCGAAGGGGGGTGGCACTGAAGCTTTCTTT. The entire variable domain, with the stretches around the CDR3 drawn from the reference TRBV5-1 and TRBJ1-1 proteins, is KAGVTQTPRYLIKTRGQQVTLSCSPISGHRSVSWYQQTPGQGLQFLFEYFSETQRNKGNFPGRFSGRQFSNSRSEMNVSTLELGDSALYLCASSPKGGGTEAFFGQGTRLTVV.